This T cell receptor (beta chain) was obtained from a study of T cell repertoires in cytomegalovirus infection. Findings and caveats of the study: Across the ex vivo response, the dominant clonotypes were HLA-C-restricted CMV-specific TCR beta clonotypes.

As for this clonotype: The antigen is not known.

The CDR3 covers 15 residues. Trimming shortened V by 1 base and J by 1 base, and 10 bases separated the two germline ends. Germline V CDR1 and CDR2: SEHNR, FQNEAQ (reference sequence). Via MiXCR, TCRdb re-called the reads, giving one row per CDR3 protein. Here the sample spans fewer than 200,000 distinct CDR3 sequences, less than 25% being singletons. Sequenced material: CD8+ T cells from cultured PBMCs, taken from culture after CMV antigen stimulation. This clonotype was sampled from a human donor in good health (CMV status not recorded). Some clones in this sample may be carry-over from other donors' samples. V and J are TRBV7-9 and TRBJ1-1; possibly TRBD1 for D (5 bases). CDR3 nucleotide sequence: TGTGCCAGCAGCTTAGTTCTGGGACCGAACACTGAAGCTTTCTTT. Translated: CASSLVLGPNTEAFF.